These T cell receptor beta chains were read from a single sample in a study of cytomegalovirus exposure and HLA in healthy donors. Libraries were prepared by immunoSEQ multiplex PCR; TCRdb keeps only in-frame clonotypes and omits some of them. The data hold roughly 130,000 clones, with 76% observed a single time. Specimen: PBMCs. The origin of the receptors is a man in his forties or fifties in good health and CMV-seronegative. Both conserved end residues are part of each CDR3. A D gene is named only where the DNA matches it firmly. Clone size is given for some rows only: seen once, a few or many times, or a class if the clone is expanded.

len: 14; j_gene: TRBJ1-6; abundance: NA; d_gene: NA; v_gene: TRBV18; CDR3nt: TGTGCCAGCTCACCACAGCCGCTTGATTCACCCCTCCACTTT; CDR3aa: CASSPQPLDSPLHF
len: 16; j_gene: TRBJ2-4; abundance: NA; d_gene: TRBD2; v_gene: TRBV19; CDR3nt: TGTGCCTCCCCGGTATCCAGCGGGATTCCCAAAAACATTCAGTACTTC; CDR3aa: CASPVSSGIPKNIQYF
len: 14; j_gene: TRBJ1-3; abundance: NA; d_gene: NA; v_gene: TRBV5-1; CDR3nt: TGCGCCAGCAGCCCCGATGCGGGGGGAAACACCATATATTTT; CDR3aa: CASSPDAGGNTIYF
len: 14; j_gene: TRBJ2-3; abundance: few; d_gene: NA; v_gene: TRBV6-5; CDR3nt: TGTGCCAGCAGTTACGGGGGGGCCACAGATACGCAGTATTTT; CDR3aa: CASSYGGATDTQYF
len: 12; j_gene: TRBJ2-5; abundance: NA; d_gene: NA; v_gene: TRBV7-3; CDR3nt: TGTGCCAGCACCAGGGGTGGAGAGACCCAGTACTTC; CDR3aa: CASTRGGETQYF
len: 15; j_gene: TRBJ2-3; abundance: NA; d_gene: TRBD1; v_gene: TRBV28; CDR3nt: TGTGCCAGCAGCCTCACAGGGGGAGCAACAGATACGCAGTATTTT; CDR3aa: CASSLTGGATDTQYF
len: 15; j_gene: TRBJ2-7; abundance: few; d_gene: NA; v_gene: TRBV19; CDR3nt: TGTGCCAGTAGTACCCAGGGTGTAGGGCCCTACGAGCAGTACTTC; CDR3aa: CASSTQGVGPYEQYF
len: 15; j_gene: TRBJ2-3; abundance: NA; d_gene: TRBD1; v_gene: TRBV2; CDR3nt: TGTGCCAGCAGGCCGGACAGGGGGAGCACAGATACGCAGTATTTT; CDR3aa: CASRPDRGSTDTQYF
len: 14; j_gene: TRBJ2-7; abundance: NA; d_gene: TRBD2; v_gene: TRBV7-9; CDR3nt: TGTGCCAGCACCTTTAGCGGGGAGATCTACGAGCAGTACTTC; CDR3aa: CASTFSGEIYEQYF
len: 13; j_gene: TRBJ2-7; abundance: few; d_gene: NA; v_gene: TRBV10-3; CDR3nt: TGTGCCATCAGTGCGGCAGGTTCCTACGAGCAGTACTTC; CDR3aa: CAISAAGSYEQYF
len: 18; j_gene: TRBJ2-7; abundance: NA; d_gene: TRBD2; v_gene: TRBV4-1; CDR3nt: TGCGCCAGCAGCCAAATGTTCTTAGCGGGAGGCTCCGCCTACGAGCAGTACTTC; CDR3aa: CASSQMFLAGGSAYEQYF
len: 16; j_gene: TRBJ1-6; abundance: NA; d_gene: NA; v_gene: TRBV4-3; CDR3nt: TGCGCCAGCAGCCAAGAAAAGCATGTCTATAATTCACCCCTCCACTTT; CDR3aa: CASSQEKHVYNSPLHF
len: 16; j_gene: TRBJ2-1; abundance: NA; d_gene: NA; v_gene: TRBV27; CDR3nt: TGTGCCAGCAGTCCCTTCGGTGTATCCTTCTACAATGAGCAGTTCTTC; CDR3aa: CASSPFGVSFYNEQFF
len: 17; j_gene: TRBJ2-3; abundance: NA; d_gene: TRBD2; v_gene: TRBV2; CDR3nt: TGTGCCAGCAGTGATGTGGGACTAGCGGTCGGGACAGATACGCAGTATTTT; CDR3aa: CASSDVGLAVGTDTQYF
len: 16; j_gene: TRBJ2-7; abundance: NA; d_gene: NA; v_gene: TRBV4-1; CDR3nt: TGCGCCAGCAGCCAAGTGACAGGATCCTCCTCCTACGAGCAGTACTTC; CDR3aa: CASSQVTGSSSYEQYF
len: 13; j_gene: TRBJ2-3; abundance: NA; d_gene: TRBD1; v_gene: TRBV29-1; CDR3nt: TGCAGCGTACGGACAGGGGGGACAGATACGCAGTATTTT; CDR3aa: CSVRTGGTDTQYF
len: 13; j_gene: TRBJ1-2; abundance: NA; d_gene: NA; v_gene: TRBV23-1; CDR3nt: TGCGCCAGCAGTCACCCACGAGGGAACGGCTACACCTTC; CDR3aa: CASSHPRGNGYTF
len: 15; j_gene: TRBJ2-3; abundance: few; d_gene: TRBD2; v_gene: TRBV5-6; CDR3nt: TGTGCCAGCAGCTCTAGCGGGAGTCTCGCAGATACGCAGTATTTT; CDR3aa: CASSSSGSLADTQYF
len: 15; j_gene: TRBJ1-1; abundance: NA; d_gene: NA; v_gene: TRBV6-5; CDR3nt: TGTGCCAGCAGTTACTTTGGAGGGGAGGTCACTGAAGCTTTCTTT; CDR3aa: CASSYFGGEVTEAFF
len: 15; j_gene: TRBJ1-4; abundance: few; d_gene: NA; v_gene: TRBV6-1; CDR3nt: TGTGCCAGCAGGGAACTCCGGGACTTTATTGGAAAACTGTTTTTT; CDR3aa: CASRELRDFIGKLFF
len: 13; j_gene: TRBJ2-3; abundance: NA; d_gene: TRBD2; v_gene: TRBV5-1; CDR3nt: TGCGCCAGCAGCTTCACGGGAGGAGATACGCAGTATTTT; CDR3aa: CASSFTGGDTQYF
len: 13; j_gene: TRBJ2-4; abundance: NA; d_gene: TRBD1; v_gene: TRBV29-1; CDR3nt: TGCAGCGTCGCCGGGACAGGGAGTAACATTCAGTACTTC; CDR3aa: CSVAGTGSNIQYF
len: 16; j_gene: TRBJ2-3; abundance: few; d_gene: TRBD1; v_gene: TRBV28; CDR3nt: TGTGCCAGCCTCCCGGGACAGGGGAGTGGCACAGATACGCAGTATTTT; CDR3aa: CASLPGQGSGTDTQYF
len: 11; j_gene: TRBJ2-1; abundance: NA; d_gene: NA; v_gene: TRBV13; CDR3nt: TGTGCCAGCAGCTTAGGTCCAGAGCAGTTCTTC; CDR3aa: CASSLGPEQFF
len: 15; j_gene: TRBJ1-5; abundance: NA; d_gene: NA; v_gene: TRBV6-5; CDR3nt: TGTGCCAGCAGGAGGGAGCCCGATAGCAATCAGCCCCAGCATTTT; CDR3aa: CASRREPDSNQPQHF
len: 16; j_gene: TRBJ2-2; abundance: NA; d_gene: NA; v_gene: TRBV28; CDR3nt: TGTGCCAGCAGTTTACCCGGTATAGGAGATGCCGGGGAGCTGTTTTTT; CDR3aa: CASSLPGIGDAGELFF
len: 16; j_gene: TRBJ2-1; abundance: NA; d_gene: TRBD2; v_gene: TRBV7-2; CDR3nt: TGTGCCAGCAGCCGAAAACTAGCGGGGGCTTATAATGAGCAGTTCTTC; CDR3aa: CASSRKLAGAYNEQFF
len: 14; j_gene: TRBJ2-7; abundance: once; d_gene: NA; v_gene: TRBV12-5; CDR3nt: TGTGCTAGTGGTTTGGGGGGAGTTCTGAGCGAGCAGTACTTC; CDR3aa: CASGLGGVLSEQYF
len: 16; j_gene: TRBJ2-7; abundance: NA; d_gene: TRBD2; v_gene: TRBV5-4; CDR3nt: TGTGCCAGCAGCCAAGATGGAGCGGGAGCCACCTACGAGCAGTACTTC; CDR3aa: CASSQDGAGATYEQYF
len: 15; j_gene: TRBJ2-5; abundance: few; d_gene: TRBD2; v_gene: TRBV10-3; CDR3nt: TGTGCCATCGCACTACTAGCGGGAGGAAGAGAGACCCAGTACTTC; CDR3aa: CAIALLAGGRETQYF
len: 17; j_gene: TRBJ1-2; abundance: NA; d_gene: TRBD1; v_gene: TRBV6-1; CDR3nt: TGTGCCAGCAGTGAACGGGACAGGGGGTTCCTACCGCCTAGCTACACCTTC; CDR3aa: CASSERDRGFLPPSYTF
len: 13; j_gene: TRBJ2-3; abundance: NA; d_gene: NA; v_gene: TRBV19; CDR3nt: TGTGCCAGTAGTATAGCCGTGAGGGATACGCAGTATTTT; CDR3aa: CASSIAVRDTQYF
len: 16; j_gene: TRBJ1-5; abundance: NA; d_gene: NA; v_gene: TRBV19; CDR3nt: TGTGCCAGTAGTGGTGGACAATATTATAGCAATCAGCCCCAGCATTTT; CDR3aa: CASSGGQYYSNQPQHF
len: 11; j_gene: TRBJ2-2; abundance: NA; d_gene: NA; v_gene: TRBV5-8; CDR3nt: TGTGCCAGCAGGAATGCGGGGGAGCTGTTTTTT; CDR3aa: CASRNAGELFF
len: 15; j_gene: TRBJ1-1; abundance: few; d_gene: NA; v_gene: TRBV7-2; CDR3nt: TGTGCCAGCAGCTTAGCGCGACATATGAACACTGAAGCTTTCTTT; CDR3aa: CASSLARHMNTEAFF
len: 13; j_gene: TRBJ2-7; abundance: NA; d_gene: TRBD1; v_gene: TRBV7-6; CDR3nt: TGTGCCAGCAGCTTATTACAGGGGGATGAGCAGTACTTC; CDR3aa: CASSLLQGDEQYF
len: 14; j_gene: TRBJ2-5; abundance: NA; d_gene: NA; v_gene: TRBV7-9; CDR3nt: TGTGCCAGCAGCTTTGTTGGGGCAGGAGAGACCCAGTACTTC; CDR3aa: CASSFVGAGETQYF
len: 15; j_gene: TRBJ1-2; abundance: NA; d_gene: TRBD1; v_gene: TRBV7-8; CDR3nt: TGTGCCAGCAGCAATGACGACAGGGGGCGCGATGGCTACACCTTC; CDR3aa: CASSNDDRGRDGYTF
len: 15; j_gene: TRBJ1-6; abundance: NA; d_gene: NA; v_gene: TRBV7-9; CDR3nt: TGTGCCAGCAGTCCAGGAGCAGGGAATAATTCCCCCCTCCACTTT; CDR3aa: CASSPGAGNNSPLHF
len: 19; j_gene: TRBJ2-2; abundance: NA; d_gene: TRBD2; v_gene: TRBV7-6; CDR3nt: TGTGCCAGCAGCTACCAGCCCCTAGCGGGGGGGAAATACACCGGGGAGCTGTTTTTT; CDR3aa: CASSYQPLAGGKYTGELFF
len: 15; j_gene: TRBJ2-5; abundance: NA; d_gene: NA; v_gene: TRBV6-5; CDR3nt: TGTGCCAGCAGTTACTCGAACTTTGGAGGGGAGACCCAGTACTTC; CDR3aa: CASSYSNFGGETQYF
len: 16; j_gene: TRBJ1-2; abundance: few; d_gene: NA; v_gene: TRBV15; CDR3nt: TGTGCCACCAGCAGAGATACGGCGTCGGCTGGAGTTGGCTACACCTTC; CDR3aa: CATSRDTASAGVGYTF
len: 16; j_gene: TRBJ2-1; abundance: NA; d_gene: TRBD1; v_gene: TRBV6-5; CDR3nt: TGTGCCAGCAGTTACTCGGACAGGGGGCCCTACAATGAGCAGTTCTTC; CDR3aa: CASSYSDRGPYNEQFF
len: 16; j_gene: TRBJ2-7; abundance: NA; d_gene: TRBD2; v_gene: TRBV27; CDR3nt: TGTGCCAGCAGTTCAAGACTAGCGGAGAGGCCCTACGAGCAGTACTTC; CDR3aa: CASSSRLAERPYEQYF
len: 15; j_gene: TRBJ1-3; abundance: NA; d_gene: TRBD1; v_gene: TRBV29-1; CDR3nt: TGCAGCGTTAGCCCCGGGACAGGGGCTGGAAACACCATATATTTT; CDR3aa: CSVSPGTGAGNTIYF
len: 14; j_gene: TRBJ1-4; abundance: NA; d_gene: NA; v_gene: TRBV7-9; CDR3nt: TGTGCCAGTTCGGAGACCCCGACTAATGAAAAACTGTTTTTT; CDR3aa: CASSETPTNEKLFF
len: 15; j_gene: TRBJ2-2; abundance: NA; d_gene: TRBD1; v_gene: TRBV30; CDR3nt: TGTGCCGGCCGAACAGGGGGCGGCGATACCGGGGAGCTGTTTTTT; CDR3aa: CAGRTGGGDTGELFF
len: 14; j_gene: TRBJ2-7; abundance: NA; d_gene: TRBD1; v_gene: TRBV11-2; CDR3nt: TGTGCCAGCAGCGTAACGGGACAGTCCTACGAGCAGTACTTC; CDR3aa: CASSVTGQSYEQYF
len: 15; j_gene: TRBJ2-7; abundance: few; d_gene: NA; v_gene: TRBV7-2; CDR3nt: TGTGCCAGCAGCTTACGTAGCCACTCGGGGTACGAGCAGTACTTC; CDR3aa: CASSLRSHSGYEQYF
len: 17; j_gene: TRBJ2-1; abundance: NA; d_gene: TRBD2; v_gene: TRBV14; CDR3nt: TGTGCCAGCACCCAATTTGGACTAGCGGGAAACTACAATGAGCAGTTCTTC; CDR3aa: CASTQFGLAGNYNEQFF
len: 15; j_gene: TRBJ1-5; abundance: NA; d_gene: NA; v_gene: TRBV6-1; CDR3nt: TGTGCCAGCAGTGAAGCGCGGACAGAGTATCAGCCCCAGCATTTT; CDR3aa: CASSEARTEYQPQHF
len: 17; j_gene: TRBJ2-1; abundance: NA; d_gene: NA; v_gene: TRBV21-1; CDR3nt: TGTGCCAGCAAGGGAAGGGGACTAGCGGGAGCCTACAATGAGCAGTTCTTC; CDR3aa: CASKGRGLAGAYNEQFF
len: 10; j_gene: TRBJ2-5; abundance: NA; d_gene: NA; v_gene: TRBV2; CDR3nt: TGTGCCAGCGGAGGAGAGACCCAGTACTTC; CDR3aa: CASGGETQYF
len: 17; j_gene: TRBJ2-7; abundance: NA; d_gene: TRBD2; v_gene: TRBV28; CDR3nt: TGTGCCAGCAGTCAACCTACTAGCGAGTGGGGCTCCTACGAGCAGTACTTC; CDR3aa: CASSQPTSEWGSYEQYF
len: 14; j_gene: TRBJ1-6; abundance: NA; d_gene: TRBD1; v_gene: TRBV18; CDR3nt: TGTGCCAGCTCCCTCGACAGGGACAATTCACCCCTCCACTTT; CDR3aa: CASSLDRDNSPLHF
len: 15; j_gene: TRBJ2-7; abundance: NA; d_gene: NA; v_gene: TRBV21-1; CDR3nt: TGTGCCAGCAGCATTAGACAGGGGGCGGCTTACGAGCAGTACTTC; CDR3aa: CASSIRQGAAYEQYF
len: 10; j_gene: TRBJ1-3; abundance: NA; d_gene: NA; v_gene: TRBV19; CDR3nt: TGTGCCAGTAATGGCCACACCATATATTTT; CDR3aa: CASNGHTIYF